The clone carrying this T cell receptor beta chain was recorded only once. This sample is drawn from a study of blood T cell repertoires in COVID-19. The wider study: The samples span acute and convalescent COVID-19 from the United States, Italy and Spain. In each case, the material was cDNA or gDNA derived from T cells, B-cell-depleted T cells, or PBMCs.

This CDR3 comprises 13 residues. Trimming removed 1 base at V and 13 bases at J, with 16 bases between. Germline V gives CDR1 MGHRA, CDR2 YSYEKL. Per the original methods: Reference gene primer amplification gave estimated nucleated cell counts. This table comes from immunoSEQ multiplex PCR, and its TCRdb copy is limited to in-frame clones, with some not included. The V and J calls and clone size come from that table; D and trimming were worked out from the DNA. The sample has 250,000 to 300,000 clones, almost 85% seen once. The specimen was peripheral blood. The chain uses TRBV4-1 and TRBJ1-1; a weak D match, TRBD1 (5 bases). This TCR was recovered from a man aged 45-65 years with active or convalescent COVID-19. CDR3 sequence reads: CASSQVQGPSGFF. Here the CDR3 DNA reads TGCGCCAGCAGCCAAGTTCAGGGCCCTAGCGGTTTCTTT.